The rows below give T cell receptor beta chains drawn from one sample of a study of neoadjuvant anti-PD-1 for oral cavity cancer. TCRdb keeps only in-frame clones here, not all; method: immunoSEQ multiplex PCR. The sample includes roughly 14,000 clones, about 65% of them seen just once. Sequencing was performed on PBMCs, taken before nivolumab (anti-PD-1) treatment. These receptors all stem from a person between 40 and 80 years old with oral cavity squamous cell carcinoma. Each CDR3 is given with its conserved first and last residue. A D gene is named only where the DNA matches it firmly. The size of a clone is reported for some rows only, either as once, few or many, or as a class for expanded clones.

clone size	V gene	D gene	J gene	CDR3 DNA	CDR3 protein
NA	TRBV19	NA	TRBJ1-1	TGTGCCAGTAGTATAGAGGGACATGTAAACACTGAAGCTTTCTTT	CASSIEGHVNTEAFF
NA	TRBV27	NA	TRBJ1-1	TGTGCCAGCAGTTTAATCTGGGGGCGGACTGAAGCTTTCTTT	CASSLIWGRTEAFF
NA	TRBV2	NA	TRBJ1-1	TGTGCCAGCAGGATGGGGAACACTGAAGCTTTCTTT	CASRMGNTEAFF
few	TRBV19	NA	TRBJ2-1	TGTGCCAGTAGTTTAGGGGGATCCTACAATGAGCAGTTCTTC	CASSLGGSYNEQFF
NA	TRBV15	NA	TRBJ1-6	TGTGCCACCAGCAGAATCGGCGATTCACCCCTCCACTTT	CATSRIGDSPLHF
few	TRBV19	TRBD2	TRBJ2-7	TGTGCCAGTAGATGGACTAGCGGGAGTTACGAGCAGTACTTC	CASRWTSGSYEQYF
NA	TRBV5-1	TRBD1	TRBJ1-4	TGCGCCAGCAGCGCAGGACAGGGCTTTAATGAAAAACTGTTTTTT	CASSAGQGFNEKLFF
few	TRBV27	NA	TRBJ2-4	TGTGCCAGCAGTGCCAAAAACATTCAGTACTTC	CASSAKNIQYF
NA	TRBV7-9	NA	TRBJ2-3	TGTGCCAGCAGCCTACTAGCAAGTGGCACAGATACGCAGTATTTT	CASSLLASGTDTQYF
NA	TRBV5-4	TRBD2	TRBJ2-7	TGTGCCAGCAGCTTGGGAAGCGGGGGAAGCTACGAGCAGTACTTC	CASSLGSGGSYEQYF
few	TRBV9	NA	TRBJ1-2	TGTGCCAGCAGCGGGGATGGGAACTATGGCTACACCTTC	CASSGDGNYGYTF
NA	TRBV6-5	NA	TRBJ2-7	TGTGCCAGCAGTGGGGCCTACGAGCAGTACTTC	CASSGAYEQYF
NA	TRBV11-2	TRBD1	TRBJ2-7	TGTGCCAGCAGCTTAGATCTAAGGGGGCAGTTCTCCTACGAGCAGTACTTC	CASSLDLRGQFSYEQYF
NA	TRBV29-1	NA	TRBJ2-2	TGCAGCGTTGAATTCGGGATCGGGGAGCTGTTTTTT	CSVEFGIGELFF
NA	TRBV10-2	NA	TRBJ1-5	TGCGCCAGCAGTCCCCAGGGCATTCTCGGCGCGAGCAATCAGCCCCAGCATTTT	CASSPQGILGASNQPQHF
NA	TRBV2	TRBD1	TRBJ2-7	TGTGCCAGCACCGGAGTTTTGGGGACAGGGGACTCCTACGAGCAGTACTTC	CASTGVLGTGDSYEQYF
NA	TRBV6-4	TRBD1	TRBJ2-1	TGTGCCAGCAGTGGAGGGACAGGGACCTACAATGAGCAGTTCTTC	CASSGGTGTYNEQFF
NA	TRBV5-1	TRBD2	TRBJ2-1	TGCGCCAGCAGCTTGCAGACTAGCGGAAACAATGAGCAGTTCTTC	CASSLQTSGNNEQFF
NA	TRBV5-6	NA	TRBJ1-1	TGTGCCAGCAGCTTGGGGCGGGGGAAGACTGAAGCTTTCTTT	CASSLGRGKTEAFF
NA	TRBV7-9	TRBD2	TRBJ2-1	TGTGCCAGCAGCACCATGGCTAGCGGAAGGAACAATGAGCAGTTCTTC	CASSTMASGRNNEQFF
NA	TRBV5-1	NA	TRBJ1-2	TGCGCCAGCAGCTTGGGCAACCCCAACTATGGCTACACCTTC	CASSLGNPNYGYTF
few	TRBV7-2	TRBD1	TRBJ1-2	TGTGCCAGCAGCTTAGGCGGACAGGGGCTAGACGGCTACACCTTC	CASSLGGQGLDGYTF
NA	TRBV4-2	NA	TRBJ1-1	TGTGCCAGCAGCGCATATGAGAGCACTGAAGCTTTCTTT	CASSAYESTEAFF
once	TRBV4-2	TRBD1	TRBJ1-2	TGTGCCAGCAGCCAGGAGGGACAGGGGGAAGCGCTGTACTATGGCTACACCTTC	CASSQEGQGEALYYGYTF
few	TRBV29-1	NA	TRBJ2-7	TGCAGCGCCGGGAGTGGGTACGAGCAGTACTTC	CSAGSGYEQYF
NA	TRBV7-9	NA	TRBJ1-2	TGTGCCAGCAGCTCCTTAGGACGCGATGGCTACACCTTC	CASSSLGRDGYTF
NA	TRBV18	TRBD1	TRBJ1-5	TGTGCCAGCTCAAAACAGGGGGCGAGAGATCAGCCCCAGCATTTT	CASSKQGARDQPQHF
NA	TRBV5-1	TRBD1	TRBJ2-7	TGCGCCAGCAGCCCGGGCGGACAGGTCAGGTTCTACGAGCAGTACTTC	CASSPGGQVRFYEQYF
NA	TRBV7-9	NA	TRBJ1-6	TGTGCCAGCAGCTTAGTAGGATCTCCGGGTTTTCGTTCACCCCTCCACTTT	CASSLVGSPGFRSPLHF
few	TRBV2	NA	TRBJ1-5	TGTGCCAGCAGTGACGGGGGTTTTAGCAATCAGCCCCAGCATTTT	CASSDGGFSNQPQHF
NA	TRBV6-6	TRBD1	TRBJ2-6	TGTGCCAGCAACCGGGACAGGGGGACTGGGGCCAACGTCCTGACTTTC	CASNRDRGTGANVLTF